These 22 T cell receptor beta chains share one sample of origin, sequenced in a study of T cell responses to AZD1222 COVID-19 vaccine. Sequencing used immunoSEQ multiplex PCR; TCRdb keeps in-frame clones, though not all of them. This repertoire shows roughly 150,000 clones, approximately 92% found once; its top ten account for approximately 2.2%. The input for sequencing was peripheral blood, taken on day 0 of AZD1222 vaccination. Every receptor here comes from an adult in good health.

CDR3 coding DNA: TGTGCCAGCAGTTACTCGAATGCAGGTGTCTATGGCTACACCTTC. It specifies CASSYSNAGVYGYTF. The chain employs TRBV6-2 or TRBV6-3 and TRBJ1-2; no definite D call. Trimming shortened V by 0 bases and J by 4 bases, and 12 bases separated the two germline ends. The CDR3 contains 15 residues. Germline V CDR1 and CDR2: MNHEY, SVGEGT.

This clone was observed a few times. The chain joins TRBV2 to TRBJ1-1; tentatively, D is TRBD1 (6 bases). Trimming pared 9 bases from V and 1 base from J, leaving 12 bases between. The CDR3 covers 13 residues. The germline V gene encodes CDR1 SNHLY and CDR2 FYNNEI. CDR3 sequence (DNA): TGTGCCAGGTCAGGACAGACGAACACTGAAGCTTTCTTT. Translation: CARSGQTNTEAFF.

The genes are TRBV18 and TRBJ1-1; D is undetermined. Deletions cut 2 bases from V and 1 base from J, with 14 bases between. CDR3 length: 16 amino acids. Germline CDR1 reads KGHSH; CDR2 reads LQKENI. CDR3 loop: CASSPVYEATNTEAFF. The CDR3 DNA reads TGTGCCAGCTCACCAGTGTATGAGGCGACGAACACTGAAGCTTTCTTT.

The genes are TRBV6-2 or TRBV6-3 and TRBJ1-5, with a possible D match to TRBD1 (5 bases). The CDR3 totals 15 residues. The ends were cut back, 0 bases at V and 6 bases at J, with 12 bases in the middle. Germline CDR1 and CDR2: MNHEY and SVGEGT. DNA of the CDR3: TGTGCCAGCAGTTACTCGGAGGTGGGGGTTCAGCCCCAGCATTTT. It is translated as CASSYSEVGVQPQHF.

The genes are TRBV19 and TRBJ1-2; possibly TRBD1 for D (5 bases). The CDR3 length is 12 residues. In germline, CDR1 is LNHDA, CDR2 SQIVND (reference sequence). The V gene lost 2 bases and the J gene lost 8 bases, with 9 bases spanning the gap. CDR3 sequence (DNA): TGTGCCAGTAGTATAAGGGGTAGCGGCTACACCTTC. As protein: CASSIRGSGYTF.

The gene calls are TRBV18 and TRBJ2-2; D unclear. This CDR3 contains 13 residues. Trimming left V 3 bases short and J 0 bases short, with 2 bases between. Germline assignment: CDR1 KGHSH and CDR2 LQKENI. The CDR3 nucleotides read TGTGCCAGCTCACCTTCGAACACCGGGGAGCTGTTTTTT. Amino acid sequence: CASSPSNTGELFF.

V gene TRBV10-3 combines with J gene TRBJ2-1, with 15 bases lining up with TRBD2. CDR3 size: 16 residues. Germline V gives CDR1 ENHRY, CDR2 SYGVKD. The trim removed 4 bases at V and 10 bases at J, leaving 8 bases unmatched. The CDR3 coding sequence is TGTGCCATCAGTGGGACTAGCGGGAGGGTAAGGAGGGAGCAGTTCTTC. Translated, it gives CAISGTSGRVRREQFF.

J is TRBJ2-1 and V is TRBV6-6, with 7 bases matching TRBD1. With 5 bases clipped from V and 4 bases from J, the junction kept 14 bases outside the gene matches. Germline V gene data show CDR1 as MNHNY and CDR2 as SVGAGI (reference sequence). This CDR3 is built from 17 residues. The CDR3 loop reads CASSPTTQGRVYNEQFF. As DNA, the CDR3 is TGTGCCAGCAGTCCTACGACACAGGGGAGAGTTTACAATGAGCAGTTCTTC.

This rearrangement joins TRBV6-1 to TRBJ1-6; possibly TRBD1 for D (5 bases). V was cut by 2 bases and J by 8 bases, with 10 bases left in between. The germline V gene has CDR1 MNHNS and CDR2 SASEGT. The CDR3 has 14 residues. The CDR3: CASSELMGDSPLHF. As DNA, the CDR3 is TGTGCCAGCAGTGAATTAATGGGGGATTCACCCCTCCACTTT.

The rearrangement joins TRBV3-1 (or the pseudogene TRBV3-2) to TRBJ1-6; D is unresolved. The CDR3 runs 12 residues. V shed 1 base and J shed 11 bases, with 6 bases lying between them. The germline V gene has CDR1 LGHDT and CDR2 YNNKEL (reference sequence). The DNA of the CDR3 is TGTGCCAGCAGCCAAGGGAAGACACCCCTCCACTTT. Its translation: CASSQGKTPLHF.

V and J are TRBV18 and TRBJ2-3, with D perhaps TRBD2 (5 bases). V was trimmed by 3 bases and J by 4 bases, leaving 8 bases between them. This CDR3 spans 13 amino acids. Germline V gene data show CDR1 as KGHSH and CDR2 as LQKENI. In DNA, the CDR3 is TGTGCCAGCTCACCCCAGGAGGCAGATACGCAGTATTTT. The encoded protein is CASSPQEADTQYF.

The chain has TRBV10-3 and TRBJ2-7, with D tentatively TRBD1 (5 bases). CDR3 length: 12 residues. Trimming took 10 bases from V and 2 from J, leaving 12 bases between them. CDR1 is ENHRY and CDR2 is SYGVKD in the germline V gene. The CDR3: CANPPGTYEQYF. CDR3 DNA sequence: TGTGCCAACCCCCCAGGGACCTACGAGCAGTACTTC.

The V call is TRBV28, the J call TRBJ1-1, with D uncertain. The CDR3 contains 11 residues. Germline V gene data show CDR1 as MDHEN and CDR2 as SYDVKM. With 7 bases removed from V and 10 bases from J, the gap between germline ends came to 13 bases. CDR3 residues: CASTRTGPAFF. In nucleotides, the CDR3 is TGTGCCAGCACCCGGACGGGCCCAGCTTTCTTT. Full variable domain (remainder filled in from reference TRBV28 and TRBJ1-1): DVKVTQSSRYLVKRTGEKVFLECVQDMDHENMFWYRQDPGLGLRLIYFSYDVKMKEKGDIPEGYSVSREKKERFSLILESASTNQTSMYLCASTRTGPAFFGQGTRLTVV.

This chain joins TRBV7-8 and TRBJ1-6, with a possible D match to TRBD1 (6 bases). The germline V gene encodes CDR1 SGHVS and CDR2 FQNEAQ. Trimming left V 5 bases short and J 7 bases short, with 12 bases between. This CDR3 region has 14 residues. CDR3 in amino acids: CASSRGAINSPLHF. CDR3 DNA sequence: TGTGCCAGCAGCCGGGGGGCAATCAATTCACCCCTCCACTTT.

J is TRBJ2-1 and V is TRBV7-9; 11 nucleotides match TRBD1. Trimming at V came to 4 bases and at J to 5 bases, leaving 4 bases not matched to a gene. The CDR3 consists of 15 residues. Germline CDR1 and CDR2: SEHNR and FQNEAQ (reference sequence). The CDR3 protein is CASSYGQGADNEQFF. For the CDR3, the DNA is TGTGCCAGCAGCTATGGACAGGGGGCGGACAATGAGCAGTTCTTC.

The V gene is TRBV7-9, the J gene TRBJ2-5; D is undetermined. The CDR3 spans 11 residues. Looked up from germline, CDR1 is SEHNR and CDR2 is FQNEAQ (reference sequence). Trimming took off 5 bases at V and 3 bases at J, with 4 bases between the two ends. The CDR3 bases are TGTGCCAGCAGCAGTAAAGAGACCCAGTACTTC. Encoded protein: CASSSKETQYF. The full variable domain, completed using reference TRBV7-9 and TRBJ2-5, is DTGVSQNPRHKITKRGQNVTFRCDPISEHNRLYWYRQTLGQGPEFLTYFQNEAQLEKSRLLSDRFSAERPKGSFSTLEIQRTEQGDSAMYLCASSSKETQYFGPGTRLLVL.

The chain recombines TRBV12-3 or TRBV12-4 with TRBJ1-1, with TRBD1 as a possible D gene (6 bases). The CDR3 covers 13 residues. The V end lost 6 bases, the J end lost 1 base, and 9 bases lay between the germline ends. CDR3 coding DNA: TGTGCCAGCAGCCGGACAGAGAACACTGAAGCTTTCTTT. It translates to CASSRTENTEAFF.

The J gene is TRBJ1-6, the V gene TRBV10-2, with 7 bases that match TRBD1. The V gene's germline CDR1 is WSHSY and CDR2 SAAADI. The trim removed 7 bases at V and 4 bases at J, leaving 7 bases unmatched. The CDR3 spans 15 residues. The CDR3 DNA reads as TGCGCCAGCATTAGGGACAGTCTTTATAATTCACCCCTCCACTTT. This gives the protein CASIRDSLYNSPLHF.

This chain joins TRBV5-8 and TRBJ1-6; D is undetermined. Trimming removed 2 bases at V and 7 bases at J, with 16 bases between. The germline gives CDR1 SGHTS, CDR2 YDEGEE. CDR3 length: 16 residues. The CDR3 DNA is TGTGCCAGCAGCTTCCCAGGACGCGGGCAGAATTCACCCCTCCACTTT. The encoded protein is CASSFPGRGQNSPLHF. Using reference TRBV5-8 and TRBJ1-6 for the parts outside the CDR3, the full variable domain is EAGVTQSPTHLIKTRGQQATLRCSPISGHTSVYWYQQALGLGLQFLLWYDEGEERNRGNFPPRFSGRQFPNYSSELNVNALELEDSALYLCASSFPGRGQNSPLHFGNGTRLTVT.

This chain connects TRBV6-6 to TRBJ2-7, with 7 bases aligning to TRBD1. Per germline, CDR1 MNHNY and CDR2 SVGAGI (reference sequence). V shed 10 bases, J shed 0 bases, and the junction held 6 bases outside the gene matches. This CDR3 spans 13 amino acids. In nucleotides, the CDR3 is TGTGCCACCCGAGAGGGGGCCTCCTACGAGCAGTACTTC. It encodes CATREGASYEQYF.

V and J are TRBV7-9 and TRBJ1-1; a weak D match, TRBD1 (5 bases). V lost 2 bases, J lost 4 bases, and 11 bases lay in between. CDR1 is SEHNR and CDR2 is FQNEAQ in the germline V gene (reference sequence). The CDR3 has 14 amino acids. The CDR3 coding sequence is TGTGCCAGCAGCTTATCTGGGGCAAGCACTGAAGCTTTCTTT. Translation: CASSLSGASTEAFF.

In DNA form, the CDR3 reads TGTGCCAGCAGTCCACATCAGAAGGGGGCGAGAGCTGAAGCTTTCTTT. Protein: CASSPHQKGARAEAFF. This rearrangement joins TRBV27 to TRBJ1-1, with 7 bases identical to TRBD1. The CDR3 consists of 16 residues. V lost 5 bases to trimming and J lost 6 bases; unmatched junction nucleotides: 15. Germline-derived CDR1 and CDR2 are MNHEY and SMNVEV (reference sequence).